This T cell receptor (beta chain) was identified in a study of cytomegalovirus exposure and HLA in healthy donors (TCRdb year 2017). Some background on the complete study: According to an earlier analysis of around 600 of the donors, about 179 million T cells yielded roughly 110 million unique TCR beta sequences and approximately 300 Gb of sequence data. Donor age, sex, ethnicity and CMV serostatus were compiled alongside the repertoire data. Four to six DR-DQ haplotypes were handled as single units for association and clustering, since linkage in the cohort was strong. Besides the first cohort of roughly 640 subjects, a separate validation cohort made up of roughly 130 different subjects was used. To predict cytomegalovirus infection status, the study combined high-throughput TCR immunosequencing, statistical association of individual TCRs with disease status, and machine learning. On average, around 230,000 unique TCR beta nucleotide sequences were sequenced per donor among 398 genotyped donors of the cohort, with roughly 18% of those sequences being non-productive. In an earlier analysis of 500 to 650 of the donors, high-throughput TCR beta sequencing was used to judge whether each TCR beta V gene segment behaved as functional or pseudogenic. To study patterns of TCR occurrence, a later analysis re-analyzed previously published TCR beta repertoires from around 660 donors and added high-resolution HLA genotyping. A later genetic analysis took genome-wide SNP genotypes for about 60% of the roughly 670 donors and used that subset as a discovery cohort. In the later analysis, no new phenotypic data were used to find candidate immune exposures; instead, reliance was placed on TCR beta sequences and their occurrence across donors. The study profiled the T cell repertoires of hundreds of subjects by immunosequencing and related them to cytomegalovirus serostatus. Class I and class II HLA loci were covered by the typing at four-digit resolution. All discovery cohort repertoires had been generated using a single sequencing platform. Typing coverage differed by locus: A, B, C, DRB1 and DQB1 were typed in about 629-640 donors, DQA1 in 522, DPA1 in nearly 610, and DPB1 in roughly 470. The genetic ancestry cluster associated with self-reported Caucasian donors included 65% to 90% of the 350 to 500 genotyped donors. An early release that covered 500 to 800 HLA-typed donors contained about 300 gigabases of sequencing data and 85 million to 100 million unique TCR sequences. The study aimed to test whether signatures of past pathogen exposure could be identified by cataloging public T cell receptors. The full study reports these points: Because HLA typing was missing for some donors at each locus, association tests included only the typed subset. A later analysis found that HLA-associated TCR beta chains were more clonally expanded and had lower generation probabilities than equally common non-associated chains. Specific HLA alleles were associated with roughly 16,000 TCR beta sequences at a false discovery rate of 0.05 in a later analysis. A further reported finding was that TCR beta sequences accurately predicted the HLA-A and HLA-B alleles for most subjects in the first cohort. Presence/absence analyses assumed roughly uniform sequencing depth across donors, an assumption that may not hold. A later genetic analysis associated a missense DCLRE1C variant with V-gene and J-gene trimming of TCR beta chains, and an independent cohort replicated the association. Linkage disequilibrium might explain the correlated functional status among segregating V segments, but an unknown experimental factor could not be excluded. A cluster of highly shared sequence variants was judged likely to represent a technical artifact of the sequencing pipeline. For the cohort, immune exposure information was limited to CMV serostatus. According to a later analysis, parvovirus B19, influenza, CMV and Epstein-Barr virus appeared linked to several top co-occurrence clusters. A later genetic analysis reported fewer N-insertions in productive TCRs among donors in an Asian-associated ancestry cluster than the roughly 700-donor mean. An earlier analysis of roughly 570 of the donors showed that most TCR beta V segments appeared in productive rearrangements either about 87% or about 30% of the time, which broadly matched IMGT annotations. Cytomegalovirus status was reported to be diagnosed by the classifier with high specificity and sensitivity in both the original and validation cohorts. The cohort was sequenced for TCR beta chains only, and without alpha or paired-chain data the features that could be detected were limited. In vitro tests confirmed that a few of the cytomegalovirus-associated TCR beta chains recognize cytomegalovirus antigens. In a later analysis, most CMV-associated TCR beta chains were found to appear HLA-restricted, with HLA associations seemingly driven largely by CMV exposure. The study gave a list of more than 150 TCR beta chains associated with cytomegalovirus. According to a later analysis, TCR association rates differed among HLA loci, with DRB1 alleles showing the most associated TCRs and HLA-C alleles showing the fewest. Assigning TCR associations to individual alleles was difficult when HLA alleles, especially DR and DQ, strongly co-occurred. According to the authors, the approach could potentially be generalized to other disease states and immunological phenotypes. Across donors, most TCR sequences were observed very rarely, whereas some public TCRs were present in many individuals. Over 15 rarely observed V segments, including chromosome 9 orphons, were excluded from the earlier analysis of approximately 600 of the donors because counts were too low.

About this clone: It lacks a known antigen. Nothing much larger sits one base from this clone, and base qualities are not available.

Library preparation used the immunoSEQ multiplex PCR assay. The multiplex PCR relied on a mix of 60 forward primers for TCR Vbeta segments and 13 reverse primers for TCR Jbeta segments. The CDR3 region of rearranged TCR beta genes was amplified from genomic DNA with a multiplex PCR assay. On the Illumina HiSeq System, the amplified TCR beta libraries were sequenced as 87-base-pair reads. Per the original workflow: In a later analysis, tens of millions of unique TCR beta chains were counted across the roughly 610 repertoires, and roughly 10 million of these chains were shared by at least two donors. Raw reads were error-corrected and collapsed into unique sequences by a nearest-neighbor algorithm in which closely related sequences were merged to remove PCR and sequencing errors. V, D and J gene segments were assigned by aligning CDR3 sequences to IMGT reference sequences. For a sequence to be retained, a match of at least six nucleotides was required to both a V gene segment and a J gene segment. Rearrangements were classified as productive when the CDR3 lacked stop codons and remained in frame with V and J, and all other rearrangements were classified as non-productive. Following IMGT convention, CDR3 was defined as the stretch from the second conserved V-encoded cysteine to the conserved J-encoded phenylalanine. Sequences without an unambiguous match to a single V gene segment were excluded from the earlier analysis of approximately 600 of the donors. An earlier analysis of a few hundred of the donors called V segments functional above 56.7% productive rearrangements and segregating when the between-donor standard deviation exceeded 5%. To diagnose cytomegalovirus status from the catalog of TCR beta chain sequences, a statistical classification framework was built. In a later analysis, TCR nucleotide sequences were compared against IMGT/GENE-DB human TR gene sequences so that V and J genes could be assigned. A later analysis assigned CDR3 sequences and most-parsimonious VDJ recombination scenarios with the TCRdist pipeline. In a later analysis, each TCR beta chain was defined by its CDR3 amino acid sequence together with its V-gene family, and reads without a unique V-gene family were excluded. As a way to deal with suspected cross-contamination and a sequencing artifact, a later analysis dropped approximately 570 nucleotide sequences that were highly shared and had low generation probability. In a later analysis, a clonal expansion index was calculated for each public chain from normalized within-repertoire ranks of inferred template counts. A later analysis computed generation probabilities with a VDJ recombination model fitted to out-of-frame rearrangements, and checked the results against IGoR. Hypergeometric tests were used in a later analysis to score TCR-TCR, TCR-HLA and TCR-CMV co-occurrence, with a repertoire-size bias correction applied to the TCR pairs. In a later analysis, false discovery rates were estimated by permuting HLA or CMV assignments 20 times. In a later analysis, co-occurring TCRs were grouped using DBSCAN, and TCRdist sequence similarity was added for clustering within HLA-allele-positive subsets. Repertoires with fewer than 30,000 or more than 120,000 public chains, plus five repertoires with anomalous nucleotide sharing, were excluded from co-occurrence clustering. Imported from immuneACCESS, the table was reduced by TCRdb to in-frame sequences with V and J called. These copies leave out some clones; in studies compared against another copy, an unresolved V gene accounts for under half, and the cause of the remainder is not known. That table is the source of V, J and clone size, and D and trimming were worked out from the DNA. The table for this sample lists roughly 190,000 clones; around 75% of them were counted only once. Of the sample, around 1.4% is held by the ten largest clones.

The cohort was made up of roughly 670 healthy bone marrow donors. At the time of sampling, every cohort member was nominally healthy, though immune exposures that went unrecorded were likely present. The donor was CMV seronegative and was included in the group of under 450 seronegative cohort members. Every donor gave a peripheral blood sample, and the peripheral blood mononuclear cells from that sample were used for TCR beta sequencing. Genomic DNA was extracted from the blood cell samples with the Qiagen DNeasy Blood Extraction Kit. The sequence was collected from a woman aged 45 to 65 in good health and CMV-seronegative. The source material was PBMCs.

The CDR3: CASRGTAIFYEQYF. The nucleotide sequence reads TGTGCCAGCAGAGGGACAGCAATCTTCTACGAGCAGTACTTC. The sequence is built from TRBV6-5 and TRBJ2-7; TRBD1 fits 7 bases in the junction. Ends trimmed: V by 6 bases, J by 3 bases; bases unmatched to a gene: 8. Per the germline V gene, MNHEY is the CDR1 and SVGAGI is the CDR2. From cysteine to phenylalanine, the CDR3 is 14 amino acids long. The kept DNA is CDR3 alone, 42 bases in frame from the first base.